This T cell receptor (beta chain) was sequenced for a study of cytomegalovirus exposure and HLA in healthy donors. Study-level findings and limits: The likely explanation for a cluster of highly shared sequence variants was sequencing artifact. It was assumed in the presence/absence analyses that sequencing depth was roughly uniform across donors.

A remark on this clone: Its target is not known.

PCR was performed using 60 Vbeta and 13 Jbeta primers. Using immunoSEQ multiplex PCR, the repertoire was profiled, and TCRdb retains in-frame clones only, with some absent. The table lists around 120,000 clones, around 80% of them singletons, with around 2.7% in the top ten. CDR3 length: 16 residues. The ends lost 0 bases at V and 6 bases at J; junction bases unmatched: 7. The germline V gene encodes CDR1 SGHNT and CDR2 YYREEE (reference sequence). The clonotype originates from a woman in her 40s in good health and CMV-seropositive. The rearrangement links TRBV5-4 to TRBJ2-3, with 10 nucleotides matching TRBD2. Sample: PBMCs. CDR3: CASSLGLAGDGDTQYF. In nucleotides, the CDR3 is TGTGCCAGCAGCTTGGGGCTAGCGGGAGATGGGGATACGCAGTATTTT.